Given below is one TCR beta chain in context. Trimming cost V 3 bases and J 6 bases, with 12 bases left between them. CDR1 and CDR2 (germline): MGHRA, YSYEKL. The CDR3 length is 14 residues. The data stem from a study of blood T cell repertoires in COVID-19. Sequencing used immunoSEQ multiplex PCR; TCRdb keeps in-frame clones, though not all of them. Among 250,000 to 300,000 clones, about nine tenths were seen once, and the ten largest hold 0.94%. Material: peripheral blood. The J gene is TRBJ2-1, the V gene TRBV4-1, with D possibly TRBD2 on 7 matching bases. The TCR sequence derives from a woman in her thirties or forties who had recovered from COVID-19. The CDR3 DNA is TGCGCCAGCAGCCACCAGGGGACTATCAATGAGCAGTTCTTC. It codes for CASSHQGTINEQFF.